This T cell receptor beta chain was retrieved from a study of blood T cell repertoires in COVID-19. Study-wide background: Some COVID-19 samples were acute and others convalescent; all came from the United States, Italy and Spain. Nucleic acid was either cDNA or gDNA, and it came from T cells, B-cell-depleted T cells, or PBMCs.

CDR3 length equals 13 residues. Per the germline V gene, CDR1 is LGHDT and CDR2 is YNNKEL (reference sequence). Trimming took 8 bases from V and 3 from J, leaving 11 bases between them. Per the original methods: Nucleated cell counts were estimated from reference gene primer amplification. The repertoire was sequenced with immunoSEQ multiplex PCR; TCRdb's copy has only in-frame clones and lacks some. That table supplies the V and J calls and clone size; D and trimming were determined from the DNA. The sample includes 130,000 to 150,000 clones, approximately 84% of them seen just once. Sequencing was done on a sample of peripheral blood. The sequence derives from a human donor in a cohort sampled during active COVID-19. The genes are TRBV3-1 (or the pseudogene TRBV3-2) and TRBJ2-1; no clear D. Written as DNA, the CDR3 is TGTGCCAGCGGTCCTCACGGCTACAATGAGCAGTTCTTC. It encodes CASGPHGYNEQFF.